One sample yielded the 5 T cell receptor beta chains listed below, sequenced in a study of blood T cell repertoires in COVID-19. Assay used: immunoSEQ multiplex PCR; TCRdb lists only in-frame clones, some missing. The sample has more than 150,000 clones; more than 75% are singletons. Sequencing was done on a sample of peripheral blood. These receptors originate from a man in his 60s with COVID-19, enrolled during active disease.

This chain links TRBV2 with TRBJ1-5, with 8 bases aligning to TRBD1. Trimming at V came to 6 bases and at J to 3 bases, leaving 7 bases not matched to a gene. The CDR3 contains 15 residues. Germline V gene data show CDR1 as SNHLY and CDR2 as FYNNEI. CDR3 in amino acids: CASRAGQGNNQPQHF. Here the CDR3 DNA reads TGTGCCAGCAGGGCCGGACAGGGAAACAATCAGCCCCAGCATTTT.

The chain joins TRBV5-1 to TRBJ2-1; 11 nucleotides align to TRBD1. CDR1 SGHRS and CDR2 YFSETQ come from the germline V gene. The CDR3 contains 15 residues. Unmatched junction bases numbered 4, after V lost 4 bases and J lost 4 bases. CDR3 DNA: TGCGCCAGCAGCCCTGGACAGGGGGCGTACAATGAGCAGTTCTTC. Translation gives CASSPGQGAYNEQFF.

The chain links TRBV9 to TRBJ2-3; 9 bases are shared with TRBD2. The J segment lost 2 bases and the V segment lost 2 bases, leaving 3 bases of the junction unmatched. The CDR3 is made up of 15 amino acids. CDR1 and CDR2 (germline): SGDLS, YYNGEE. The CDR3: CASSVASGTTDTQYF. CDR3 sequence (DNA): TGTGCCAGCAGCGTGGCTAGCGGGACCACAGATACGCAGTATTTT.

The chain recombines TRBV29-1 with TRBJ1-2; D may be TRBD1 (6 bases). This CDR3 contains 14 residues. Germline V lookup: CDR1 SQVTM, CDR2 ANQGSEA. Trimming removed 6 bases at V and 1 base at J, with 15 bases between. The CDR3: CSVLIQGFNYGYTF. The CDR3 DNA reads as TGCAGCGTACTAATACAGGGTTTTAACTATGGCTACACCTTC.

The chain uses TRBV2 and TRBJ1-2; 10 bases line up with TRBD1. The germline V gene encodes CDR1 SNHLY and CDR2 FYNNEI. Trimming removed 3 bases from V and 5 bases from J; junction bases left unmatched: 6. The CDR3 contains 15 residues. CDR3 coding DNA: TGTGCCAGCAGTGATCCGGACAGGGGGGTATATGGCTACACCTTC. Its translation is CASSDPDRGVYGYTF.